This TCR beta chain was profiled in a study of Graves' ophthalmopathy and Graves' hyperthyroidism (dated by TCRdb to the late 2010s). About the full investigation: Peripheral blood was collected at initial diagnosis, before any treatment. In total, approximately 140 blood samples were TCR-sequenced: roughly 45 ophthalmopathy, some 75 hyperthyroidism and around 17 hyperthyroidism-to-ophthalmopathy patients. An independent validation cohort comprised around 20 hyperthyroidism patients and roughly 15 patients who later progressed from hyperthyroidism to ophthalmopathy. TCR beta repertoire signatures were used to distinguish Graves' ophthalmopathy from Graves' hyperthyroidism and to predict progression to ophthalmopathy. T-cell repertoires of thyroid tissue and blood were compared in five or six hyperthyroidism patients. The approximately 98 discovery patients were randomly divided into training and test sets at a 7:3 ratio. Once sampling was done, hyperthyroidism patients were given methimazole at a starting dose of 30 mg daily, while ophthalmopathy patients were given high-dose intravenous methylprednisolone. A discovery set of 100 patients (approximately 42 ophthalmopathy, 60 or so stable hyperthyroidism) was enrolled to explore V-J signatures distinguishing ophthalmopathy from hyperthyroidism. Overall results and qualifications from the work: No statistical method was used to set the sample size in advance, and the investigators knew which group each participant was assigned to. The 13-signature model separated ophthalmopathy from stable hyperthyroidism with 85% to 90% sensitivity and about 81% specificity in cross-validation, and 80%/75% in the test set. Most expanded thyroid clonotypes with a frequency above 0.001 also appeared in blood, which suggests that blood repertoires may reflect the immune response in the thyroid. In validation, the model predicted ophthalmopathy progression with more than 55% sensitivity and roughly 72% specificity; some twelve predicted patients were CT-confirmed with GO in a median of around 6 months.

This clonotype was picked up many times. No cognate antigen has been identified for it. The sample holds no much larger clone one base away, and base qualities are not on file. Stable hyperthyroidism was defined as no progression to ophthalmopathy within 18 months of follow-up. The hyperthyroidism patients were 18 to 65 years old and newly diagnosed, with a disease duration of less than 2 months. Patients with other autoimmune diseases, uncontrolled infections, pregnancy or lactation were excluded. Clinical symptoms, serum thyroxine, TRAb, thyroid ultrasound and orbital computed tomography were used for diagnosis. Ficoll-Paque density gradient centrifugation was used to isolate PBMCs from approximately 10 ml of fresh peripheral blood. Trizol reagent was used to extract the total RNA, and its quality was then checked on an Agilent 2100 Bioanalyzer. V is trimmed back by 0 bases and J by 6 bases, and the junction contains 9 bases that no gene match accounts for. The germline V gene (reference sequence) supplies CDR1 DFQATT and CDR2 SNEGSKA. The CDR3 numbers 16 residues from cysteine through phenylalanine. The DNA shown is the 48-base CDR3, in frame from base 1.

For repertoire sequencing, TCR beta CDR3 regions were amplified from RNA transcripts. The first round of RT-PCR was done with HTBI primers and the Qiagen OneStep RT-PCR kit, and was followed by a second round of multiplex PCR, then size selection and purification. Libraries were sequenced paired-end with 100 bp reads on an Illumina HiSeq2000. In the original analysis: SOAPnuke was used to process the reads, removing any read that contained adapters or uncalled bases, had a mean Phred below 15, or lacked an exact match to the constant primer or identifier. COPE v1.2.5 was used to merge high-quality paired reads. Each unique nucleotide sequence was treated as a clonotype, and MiTCR v1.1 was used to align the clonotypes to the IMGT TRB V, D and J references. Only V-J combinations with frequency above 0.0001 were analysed, covering over 98% of repertoires. For each V-J combination, a TCR clonal expansion and chaos score was defined as F50 clonal expansion divided by the chaos observed in the TCRdist matrix. Welch's t-statistics and random forest were used to reduce features to about a dozen V-J combinations, which were fed into a naive Bayes classifier. The similarity between thyroid and blood repertoires was quantified using the Morisita-Horn index. TCRdb's own reprocessing of the public reads used fastp at Q25 and MiXCR and kept productive beta chains. Rows merge per CDR3 protein into single entries with the most common DNA and genes. The V and J calls reflect TCRdb's pipeline rather than the authors' work. This sample lists roughly 400,000 distinct CDR3 sequences; 15% were detected once. The top ten constitute roughly 7% of the sample.

Material for sequencing was peripheral blood. This clonotype originated in a woman aged 18-30 years with stable Graves' hyperthyroidism. Donor details come from another sample of the same person, matched by shared clones. This sequence uses TRBV20-1 and TRBJ2-2; 8 central bases correspond to TRBD1. The nucleotide sequence is TGCAGTGCTAGAGAATCTCGGACAGGGTGGCCCGGGGAGCTGTTTTTT. It codes for CSARESRTGWPGELFF.